This T cell receptor (beta chain) was retrieved from a study of early T cells in non-severe SARS-CoV-2 infection. Overall study context: Unsorted whole-blood RNA was sequenced in bulk, leaving chains unpaired.

Study-level findings and limits: Private and CD4 specificities were missed by VDJdb matching, which favored anti-spike CD8 responses.

On this clonotype itself: Its antigen is unidentified.

The V gene's germline CDR1 is LGHDT and CDR2 YNNKEL (reference sequence). V was trimmed by 4 bases and J by 0 bases, leaving 7 bases between them. The CDR3 totals 14 residues. Individual cDNA molecules each received unique molecular identifiers attached to them. TCRdb fed the 5' RACE reads into MiXCR, producing one record per CDR3 protein. The sample comprises around 89,000 distinct CDR3 sequences, 14% to 15% of which are singletons, and under 0.75% rests with the top ten. The source of this sequence is an adult who was a healthcare worker with PCR-confirmed SARS-CoV-2 infection or an uninfected control (not recorded which). The chain is built from TRBV3-1 and TRBJ2-4; D may correspond to TRBD1 or TRBD2 (6 bases each). The material sequenced was whole blood. Written as DNA, the CDR3 is TGTGCCAGCAGCCCGGGGGCAGCCAAAAACATTCAGTACTTC. Translation gives CASSPGAAKNIQYF.